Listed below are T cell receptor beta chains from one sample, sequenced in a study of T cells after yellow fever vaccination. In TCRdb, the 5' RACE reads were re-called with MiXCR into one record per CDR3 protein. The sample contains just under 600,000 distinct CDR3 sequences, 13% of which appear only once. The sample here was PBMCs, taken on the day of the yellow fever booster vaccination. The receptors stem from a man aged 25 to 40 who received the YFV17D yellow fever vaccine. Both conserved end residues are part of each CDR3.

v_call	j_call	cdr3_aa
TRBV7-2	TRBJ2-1	CASSLVFGSSGYNEQFF
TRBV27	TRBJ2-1	CATRGADATSGSYEQFF
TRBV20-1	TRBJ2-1	CSALEVYNEQFF
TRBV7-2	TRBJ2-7	CASSTSGTASYEQYF
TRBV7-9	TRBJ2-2	CASSFLAGEAGELFF
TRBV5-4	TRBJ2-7	CASSLSAGGISYEQYF
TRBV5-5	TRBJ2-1	CASSADDRAEQFF
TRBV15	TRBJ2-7	CATSRDTGNYEQYF
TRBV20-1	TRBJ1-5	CSAWTQRNQPQHF
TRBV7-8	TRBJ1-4	CASSLVGQYSEKLFF
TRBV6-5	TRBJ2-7	CASSYSRLGKQYF
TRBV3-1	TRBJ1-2	CASTVTGGGYTF
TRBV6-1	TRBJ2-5	CASSIRQGARLVETQYF
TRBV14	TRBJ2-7	CASSGPVNEQYF
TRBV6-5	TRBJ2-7	CASSYRTETYEQYF
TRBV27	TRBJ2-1	CASSLRRGAYNEQFF
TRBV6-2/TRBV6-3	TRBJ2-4	CASSYSKTANIQYF
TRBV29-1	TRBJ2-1	CSVGEGQLAGGPDNEQFF
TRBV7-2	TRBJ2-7	CASSLEQGAYEQYF
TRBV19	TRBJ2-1	CASTNTGRALREQFF
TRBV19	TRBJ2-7	CASSMGTYEQYF
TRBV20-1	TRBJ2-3	CSAWGGNTDTQYF
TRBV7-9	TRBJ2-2	CAPHGADTGELFF
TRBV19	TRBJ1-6	CASSTAYSPLHF
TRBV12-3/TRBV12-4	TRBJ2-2	CASILGGTLNTGELFF
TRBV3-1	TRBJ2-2	CASSPRGAENTGELFF
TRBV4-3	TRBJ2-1	CASSQETSGRTYNEQFF
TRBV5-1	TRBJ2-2	CASSFRQTGELFF
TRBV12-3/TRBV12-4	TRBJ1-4	CASSRGRATNEKLFF
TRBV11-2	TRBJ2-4	CASSPLGNIQYF
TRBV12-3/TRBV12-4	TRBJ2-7	CASKSGGRFYHEQYF
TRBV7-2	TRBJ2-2	CASTRLNTGELFF
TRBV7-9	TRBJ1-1	CASSLEGTDPEAFF
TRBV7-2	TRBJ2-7	CASSFWAGGSSYEQYF
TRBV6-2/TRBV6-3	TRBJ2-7	CATIRDRTYEQYF
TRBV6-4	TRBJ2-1	CASSDGTGENEQFF
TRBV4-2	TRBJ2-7	CASRLRGGDSYEQYF
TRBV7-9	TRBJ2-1	CASSLRGLGYNEQFF
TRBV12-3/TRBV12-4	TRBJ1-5	CASSLQGGVQPQHF
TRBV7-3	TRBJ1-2	CASSLAGGPSYGYTF
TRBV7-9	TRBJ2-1	CASSSAGTSNNEQFF
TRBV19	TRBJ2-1	CASSMGTGITYNEQFF
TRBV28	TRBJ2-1	CASSSPGYNEQFF
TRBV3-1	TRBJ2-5	CASSQDGRAPGTQYF
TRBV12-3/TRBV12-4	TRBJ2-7	CASSERAPGEQYF
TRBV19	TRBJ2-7	CASSIDSQSSYEQYF
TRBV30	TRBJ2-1	CAWSALVLGEQFF
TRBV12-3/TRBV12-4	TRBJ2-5	CASSLVGLSGGGTQYF
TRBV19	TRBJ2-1	CASSIVAGKEWVQFF
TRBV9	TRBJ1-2	CASSVGPGNYGYTF
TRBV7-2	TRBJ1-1	CASSLARASGTEAFF
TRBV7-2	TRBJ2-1	CASSSRGGLYNEQFF
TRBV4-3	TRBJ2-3	CASSHQLVGTDTQYF
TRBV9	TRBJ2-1	CASSVAGGPKNEQFF
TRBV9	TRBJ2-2	CASTAKNTGELFF
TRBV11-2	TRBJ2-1	CASSSGAGNEQFF
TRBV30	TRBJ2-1	CAWSVGLPSYNEQFF
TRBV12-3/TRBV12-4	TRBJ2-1	CASSPGLAGDNEQFF